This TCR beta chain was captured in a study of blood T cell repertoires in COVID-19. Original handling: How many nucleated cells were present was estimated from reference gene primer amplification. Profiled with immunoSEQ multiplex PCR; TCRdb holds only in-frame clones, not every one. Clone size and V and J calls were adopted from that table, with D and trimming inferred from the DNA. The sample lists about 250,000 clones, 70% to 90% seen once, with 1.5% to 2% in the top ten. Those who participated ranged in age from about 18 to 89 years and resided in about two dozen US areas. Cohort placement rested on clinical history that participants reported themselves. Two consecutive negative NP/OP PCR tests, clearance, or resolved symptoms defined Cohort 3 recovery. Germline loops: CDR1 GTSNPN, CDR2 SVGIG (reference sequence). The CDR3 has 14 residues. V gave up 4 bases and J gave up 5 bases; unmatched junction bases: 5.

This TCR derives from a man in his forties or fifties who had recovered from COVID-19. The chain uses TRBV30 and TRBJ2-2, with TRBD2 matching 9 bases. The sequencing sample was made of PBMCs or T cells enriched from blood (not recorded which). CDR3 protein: CAWKMTSGTGELFF. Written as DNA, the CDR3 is TGTGCCTGGAAAATGACTAGCGGTACCGGGGAGCTGTTTTTT.